This T cell receptor (beta chain) derives from a study of CD4 and CD8 cells across lung adenocarcinoma regions. TCRdb recomputed calls from the PCR reads with MiXCR, one row per CDR3 protein. Of roughly 13,000 distinct CDR3 sequences listed, approximately 44% were seen once; the top ten hold 17%. CDR1 SGHVS and CDR2 FNYEAQ come from the germline V gene. V lost 4 bases to trimming and J lost 2 bases, with 6 bases between them. The CDR3 consists of 13 residues. This clonotype was counted many times. Source material: CD4+ T cells from the center of a lung tumor. V gene TRBV7-6 combines with J gene TRBJ2-1, with D unclear. This receptor was identified in a male donor with lung adenocarcinoma. The CD4 and CD8 labels of this study may be unreliable. CDR3 sequence reads: CASSSGTYNEQFF. The CDR3 DNA reads as TGTGCCAGCAGCTCCGGAACCTACAATGAGCAGTTCTTC.